This T cell receptor beta chain was recorded in a study of blood T cell repertoires in COVID-19. Study-wide background: T cells, B-cell-depleted T cells, or PBMCs provided the cDNA or gDNA that served as material.

Original methodology: From reference gene primer amplification, estimates of nucleated cell counts were derived. The table came from immunoSEQ multiplex PCR; TCRdb's copy has only in-frame clones and leaves some out. V and J calls and clone size come straight from that table; D and trimming were deduced from the DNA. The table has 20,000 to 25,000 clones, around 90% seen once. Specimen: peripheral blood. The sequence came from a human donor in a cohort sampled during active COVID-19.

The CDR3: CASSPEVGGGTDTQYF. CDR3 sequence (DNA): TGTGCCAGCAGCCCAGAGGTCGGCGGGGGAACAGATACGCAGTATTTT. This rearrangement joins TRBV7-8 to TRBJ2-3; 7 positions agree with TRBD2. V was clipped by 5 bases and J by 3 bases; unmatched bases: 11. The CDR3 runs to 16 residues. Per germline, CDR1 SGHVS and CDR2 FQNEAQ.